The 10 T cell receptor beta chains in this list originate from one sample, sequenced in a study of molecular identifiers for immune sequencing clone quantification. TCRdb re-called the PCR reads with MiXCR, one entry per CDR3 protein. The sample carries about 320,000 distinct CDR3 sequences, roughly 23% recorded once. Material: naive CD8+ T cells from blood, with Jurkat cell RNA spiked in. The subset here: FACS-sorted CD8+CD4-CCR7+CD45RA+ naive T cells. These receptors were collected from a human donor in good health. Some libraries in this study had Jurkat cell RNA spiked in.

The count of this clonotype is one. V usage is TRBV3-1 and J usage is TRBJ2-2; 7 positions match TRBD1. The CDR3 sequence is 17 residues long. Trimming at V came to 2 bases and at J to 6 bases, leaving 12 bases not matched to a gene. The V gene's germline CDR1 is LGHDT and CDR2 YNNKEL (reference sequence). The CDR3 loop reads CASSQSQVTGAPGELFF. CDR3 in DNA: TGTGCCAGCAGCCAATCGCAGGTCACAGGGGCCCCCGGGGAGCTGTTTTTT.

This clonotype was observed at least ten times. The V gene is TRBV29-1, the J gene TRBJ1-1; no clear D. The CDR3 has 13 residues. V lost 1 base and J lost 7, with 13 bases in between. CDR1 and CDR2 (germline): SQVTM, ANQGSEA. This chain's CDR3 is CSVEARETVEAFF. The CDR3 nucleotides are TGCAGCGTTGAAGCACGGGAAACAGTTGAAGCTTTCTTT.

Concerning this clonotype itself: No conserved phenylalanine or tryptophan ends this CDR3, so it is likely a read error. The chain combines TRBV12-3 or TRBV12-4 with TRBJ2-2; D is unresolved. CDR3 length: 10 amino acids. V lost 4 bases to trimming and J lost 6 bases, with 0 bases between them. This chain's CDR3 is CASSSGELFL. The CDR3 region has the DNA TGTGCCAGCAGTTCCGGGGAGCTGTTTTTA.

Note on this clonotype: A single base separates this from a much larger clone, so it may be a read error. The V gene is TRBV11-2, the J gene TRBJ2-1, with TRBD2 matching over 10 bases. V lost 5 bases and J lost 6; bases outside the gene matches: 7. Germline lookup yields CDR1 SGHAT and CDR2 FQNNGV. There are 15 residues in the CDR3. The chain's CDR3 is CASSPRTSGGNEQFF. The DNA for the CDR3 is TGTGCCAGCAGCCCCCGGACTAGCGGAGGCAATGAGCAGTTCTTC.

About this clonotype itself: Just one base apart from a much larger clone, this may be a read error. The chain joins TRBV25-1 to TRBJ2-5; a possible D gene is TRBD2 (6 bases). Germline V gene data show CDR1 as MGHDK and CDR2 as SYGVNS. The CDR3 has 13 amino acids. In DNA, the CDR3 is TGTGCCAGCAGCCTAGCGAGGGAAGAGACCCAGTGCTTC. Translated, it gives CASSLAREETQCF.

This clonotype was seen at least ten times. The J gene is TRBJ1-1, the V gene TRBV15; 9 nucleotides match TRBD1. CDR3 length: 16 residues. The V and J ends lost 3 bases and 5 bases, in that order; junction bases with no gene match: 10. Germline V gene lookup returns CDR1 LNHNV and CDR2 YYDKDF (reference sequence). CDR3 bases: TGTGCCACCAGCAGCGGGACAGGGATTCTTCGAACTGAAGCTTTCTTT. As protein: CATSSGTGILRTEAFF.

The chain links TRBV20-1 to TRBJ1-1; no clear D gene. Germline V lookup: CDR1 DFQATT, CDR2 SNEGSKA (reference sequence). The CDR3 covers 12 residues. Trimming left V 4 bases short and J 1 base short, with 7 bases between. The CDR3 DNA reads as TGCAGTGCTATGGCGGGGAACACTGAAGCTTTCTTT. This gives the protein CSAMAGNTEAFF.

The chain links TRBV18 to TRBJ2-7; 7 bases line up with TRBD1. The germline V gene encodes CDR1 KGHSH and CDR2 LQKENI. The CDR3 is made up of 16 amino acids. Trimming took 2 bases from V and 0 from J; bases not matched to a gene: 7. Here the CDR3 reads CASSPGPGQLSYEQYF. In nucleotides, the CDR3 is TGTGCCAGCTCACCAGGCCCGGGACAGCTCTCCTACGAGCAGTACTTC.

There are many counts of this clonotype. The chain combines TRBV7-9 with TRBJ2-2, with D hard to call. The CDR3 length is 14 residues. The germline V gene has CDR1 SEHNR and CDR2 FQNEAQ (reference sequence). V gave up 4 bases and J gave up 7 bases, with 13 bases separating them. DNA of the CDR3: TGTGCCAGCAGCTCCGAGATGGTTGTCGGGGAGCTGTTTTTT. Its translation: CASSSEMVVGELFF.

This rearrangement joins TRBV3-1 to TRBJ2-3; D is undetermined. Germline V gene sequence: CDR1 LGHDT, CDR2 YNNKEL (reference sequence). Trimming left V 0 bases short and J 2 bases short, with 9 bases between. The CDR3 consists of 15 residues. The CDR3 nucleotides read TGTGCCAGCAGCCAAGATATCTCTAACACAGATACGCAGTATTTT. Translating it yields CASSQDISNTDTQYF.